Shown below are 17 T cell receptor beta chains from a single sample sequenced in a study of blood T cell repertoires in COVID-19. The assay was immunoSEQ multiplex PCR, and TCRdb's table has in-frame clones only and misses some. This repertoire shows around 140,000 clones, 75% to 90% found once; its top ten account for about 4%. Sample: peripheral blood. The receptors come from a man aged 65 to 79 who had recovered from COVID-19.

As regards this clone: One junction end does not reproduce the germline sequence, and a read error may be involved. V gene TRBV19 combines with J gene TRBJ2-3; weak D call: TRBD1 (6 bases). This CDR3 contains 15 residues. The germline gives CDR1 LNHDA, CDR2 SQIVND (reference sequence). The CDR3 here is CASSDQGTYTGTQYF. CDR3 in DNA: TGTGCCAGTAGTGACCAGGGGACGTACACAGGTACGCAGTATTTT.

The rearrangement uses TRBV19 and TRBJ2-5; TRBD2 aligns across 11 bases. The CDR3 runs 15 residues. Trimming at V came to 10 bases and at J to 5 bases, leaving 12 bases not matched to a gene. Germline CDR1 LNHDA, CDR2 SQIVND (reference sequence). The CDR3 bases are TGTGCCACCAAGCCGGCTAGCGGGGGGAAGGAGACCCAGTACTTC. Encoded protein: CATKPASGGKETQYF. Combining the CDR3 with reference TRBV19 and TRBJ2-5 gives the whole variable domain DGGITQSPKYLFRKEGQNVTLSCEQNLNHDAMYWYRQDPGQGLRLIYYSQIVNDFQKGDIAEGYSVSREKKESFPLTVTSAQKNPTAFYLCATKPASGGKETQYFGPGTRLLVL.

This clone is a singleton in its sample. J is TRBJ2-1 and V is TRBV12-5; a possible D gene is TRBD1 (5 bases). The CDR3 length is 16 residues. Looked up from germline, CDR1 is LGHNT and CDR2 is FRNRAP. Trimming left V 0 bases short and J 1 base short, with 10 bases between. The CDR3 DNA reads TGTGCTAGTGGTTTGGTATTGGGGCCGTCCTACAATGAGCAGTTCTTC. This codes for CASGLVLGPSYNEQFF.

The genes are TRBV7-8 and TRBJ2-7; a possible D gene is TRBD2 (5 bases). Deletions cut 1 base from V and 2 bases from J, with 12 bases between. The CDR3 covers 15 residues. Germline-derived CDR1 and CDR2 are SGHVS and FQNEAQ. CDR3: CASSLGTGGPYEQYF. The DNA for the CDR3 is TGTGCCAGCAGCTTAGGGACCGGCGGGCCCTACGAGCAGTACTTC.

The CDR3: CALETSGSETQYF. The DNA of the CDR3 is TGTGCCTTGGAGACTAGCGGGAGTGAGACCCAGTACTTC. The genes are TRBV30 and TRBJ2-5; 12 bases are a match to TRBD2. CDR1 and CDR2 (germline): GTSNPN, SVGIG (reference sequence). Trimming removed 7 bases from V and 5 bases from J; junction bases left unmatched: 5. This CDR3 has 13 amino acids.

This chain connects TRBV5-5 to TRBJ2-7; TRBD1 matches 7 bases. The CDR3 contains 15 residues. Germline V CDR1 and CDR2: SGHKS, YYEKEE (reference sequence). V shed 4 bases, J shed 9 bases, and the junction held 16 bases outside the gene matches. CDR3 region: CASSLLSTGAVGQYF. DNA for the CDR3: TGTGCCAGCAGCCTGCTATCTACAGGGGCCGTGGGGCAGTACTTC.

The DNA of the CDR3 is TGTGCCAGCAGTGAATGGGACAGGGCCGGGGACGAGCAGTACTTC. Amino acid sequence: CASSEWDRAGDEQYF. This chain uses TRBV6-1 with TRBJ2-7; 9 nucleotides align to TRBD1. The CDR3 sequence is 15 residues long. The V and J ends lost 2 bases and 5 bases, in that order; junction bases with no gene match: 7. Germline V gives CDR1 MNHNS, CDR2 SASEGT.

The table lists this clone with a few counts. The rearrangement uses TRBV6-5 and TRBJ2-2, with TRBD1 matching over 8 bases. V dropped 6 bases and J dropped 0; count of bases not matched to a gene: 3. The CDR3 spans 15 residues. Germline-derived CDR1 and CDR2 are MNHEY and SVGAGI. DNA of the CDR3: TGTGCCAGCAGGCCGGACAGGGCGAACACCGGGGAGCTGTTTTTT. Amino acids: CASRPDRANTGELFF.

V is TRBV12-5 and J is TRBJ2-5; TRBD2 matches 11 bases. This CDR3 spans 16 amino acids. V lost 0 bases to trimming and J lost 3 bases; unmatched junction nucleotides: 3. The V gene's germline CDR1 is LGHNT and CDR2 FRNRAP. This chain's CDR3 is CASGLVVLAGEETQYF. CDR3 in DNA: TGTGCTAGTGGTTTGGTAGTACTAGCGGGAGAAGAGACCCAGTACTTC.

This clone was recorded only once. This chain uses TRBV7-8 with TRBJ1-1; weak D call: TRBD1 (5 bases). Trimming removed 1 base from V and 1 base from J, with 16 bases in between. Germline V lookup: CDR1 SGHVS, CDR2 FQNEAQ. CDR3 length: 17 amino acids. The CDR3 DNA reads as TGTGCCAGCAGCTTAGTCGGAGGGGCCAGGTCGAACACTGAAGCTTTCTTT. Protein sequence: CASSLVGGARSNTEAFF.

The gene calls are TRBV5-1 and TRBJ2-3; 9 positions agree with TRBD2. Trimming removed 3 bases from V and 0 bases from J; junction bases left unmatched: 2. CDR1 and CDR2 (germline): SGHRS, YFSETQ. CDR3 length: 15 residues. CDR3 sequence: CASSWTSASTDTQYF. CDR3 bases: TGCGCCAGCAGCTGGACTAGCGCAAGCACAGATACGCAGTATTTT. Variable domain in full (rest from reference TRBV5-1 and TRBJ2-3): KAGVTQTPRYLIKTRGQQVTLSCSPISGHRSVSWYQQTPGQGLQFLFEYFSETQRNKGNFPGRFSGRQFSNSRSEMNVSTLELGDSALYLCASSWTSASTDTQYFGPGTRLTVL.

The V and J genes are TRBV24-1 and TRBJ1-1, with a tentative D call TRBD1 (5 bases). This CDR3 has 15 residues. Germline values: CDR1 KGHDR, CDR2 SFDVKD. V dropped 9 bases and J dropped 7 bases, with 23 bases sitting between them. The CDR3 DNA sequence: TGTGCCACCTACCTGGCGATGCGGGGCGGGAATGAAGCTTTCTTT. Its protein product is CATYLAMRGGNEAFF.

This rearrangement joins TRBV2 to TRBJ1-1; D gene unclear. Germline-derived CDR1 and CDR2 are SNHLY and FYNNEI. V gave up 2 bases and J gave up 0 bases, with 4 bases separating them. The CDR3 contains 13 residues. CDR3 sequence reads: CASSEQVNTEAFF. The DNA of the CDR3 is TGTGCCAGCAGTGAACAGGTGAACACTGAAGCTTTCTTT. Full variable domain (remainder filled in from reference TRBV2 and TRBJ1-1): EPEVTQTPSHQVTQMGQEVILRCVPISNHLYFYWYRQILGQKVEFLVSFYNNEISEKSEIFDDQFSVERPDGSNFTLKIRSTKLEDSAMYFCASSEQVNTEAFFGQGTRLTVV.

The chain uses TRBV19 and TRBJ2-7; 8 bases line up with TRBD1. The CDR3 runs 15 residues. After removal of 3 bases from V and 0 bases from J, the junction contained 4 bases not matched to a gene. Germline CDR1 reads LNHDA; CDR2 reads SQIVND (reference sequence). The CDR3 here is CASSMTGQASYEQYF. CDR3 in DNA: TGTGCCAGTAGTATGACGGGACAGGCCTCCTACGAGCAGTACTTC. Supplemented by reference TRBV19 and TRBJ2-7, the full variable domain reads DGGITQSPKYLFRKEGQNVTLSCEQNLNHDAMYWYRQDPGQGLRLIYYSQIVNDFQKGDIAEGYSVSREKKESFPLTVTSAQKNPTAFYLCASSMTGQASYEQYFGPGTRLTVT.

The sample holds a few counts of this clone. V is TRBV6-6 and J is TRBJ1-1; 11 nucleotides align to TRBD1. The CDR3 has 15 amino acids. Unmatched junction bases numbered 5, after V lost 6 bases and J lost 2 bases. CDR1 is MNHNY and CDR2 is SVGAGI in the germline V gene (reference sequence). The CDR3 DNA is TGTGCCAGCAGATCCGGGACAGGGGGAAACACTGAAGCTTTCTTT. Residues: CASRSGTGGNTEAFF.

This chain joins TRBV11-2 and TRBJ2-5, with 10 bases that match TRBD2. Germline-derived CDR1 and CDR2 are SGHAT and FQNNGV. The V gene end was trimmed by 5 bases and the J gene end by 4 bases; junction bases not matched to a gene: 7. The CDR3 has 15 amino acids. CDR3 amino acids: CASSQGLAKTETQYF. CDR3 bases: TGTGCCAGCAGCCAGGGACTAGCGAAGACAGAGACCCAGTACTTC.

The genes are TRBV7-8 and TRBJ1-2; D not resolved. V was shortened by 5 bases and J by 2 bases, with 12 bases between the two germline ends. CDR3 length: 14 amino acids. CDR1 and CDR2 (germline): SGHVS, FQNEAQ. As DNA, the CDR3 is TGTGCCAGCAGCCCCAATACAGTCAACTATGGCTACACCTTC. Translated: CASSPNTVNYGYTF.